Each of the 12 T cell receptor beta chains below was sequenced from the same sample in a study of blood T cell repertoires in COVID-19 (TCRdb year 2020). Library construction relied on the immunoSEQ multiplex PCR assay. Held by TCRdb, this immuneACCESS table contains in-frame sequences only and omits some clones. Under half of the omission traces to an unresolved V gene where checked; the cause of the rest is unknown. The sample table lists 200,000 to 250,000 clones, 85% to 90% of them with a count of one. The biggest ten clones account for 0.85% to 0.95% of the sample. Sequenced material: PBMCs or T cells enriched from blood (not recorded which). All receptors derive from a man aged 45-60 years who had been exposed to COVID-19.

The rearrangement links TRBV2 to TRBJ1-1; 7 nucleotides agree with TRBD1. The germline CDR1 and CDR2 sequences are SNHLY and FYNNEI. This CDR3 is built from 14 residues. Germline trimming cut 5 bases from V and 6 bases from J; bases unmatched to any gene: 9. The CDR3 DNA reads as TGTGCCAGCAGTATGGAGGGGGCAATCGCTGAAGCTTTCTTT. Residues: CASSMEGAIAEAFF.

CDR3 DNA sequence: TGTGCCAGCAGCGCGGAACTAGCGGCCTACAATGAGCAGTTCTTC. It codes for CASSAELAAYNEQFF. The chain joins TRBV9 to TRBJ2-1; 8 bases align to TRBD2. This CDR3 comprises 15 residues. V was clipped by 3 bases and J by 2 bases; unmatched bases: 4. The germline V gene has CDR1 SGDLS and CDR2 YYNGEE.

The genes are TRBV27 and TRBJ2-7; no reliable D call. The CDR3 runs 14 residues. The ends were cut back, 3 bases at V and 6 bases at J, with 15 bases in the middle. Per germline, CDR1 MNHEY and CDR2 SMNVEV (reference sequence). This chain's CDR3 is CASSFSRSSGEQYF. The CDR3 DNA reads TGTGCCAGCAGTTTCTCGCGTTCGTCCGGCGAGCAGTACTTC.

The CDR3, as DNA: TGTGCCAGCAGCCGGTACAGGGGCTTTCCTTACAATGAGCAGTTCTTC. Residues: CASSRYRGFPYNEQFF. The chain has TRBV5-5 and TRBJ2-1; 7 bases are a match to TRBD1. There are 16 residues in the CDR3. V dropped 4 bases and J dropped 4; count of bases not matched to a gene: 11. Germline CDR1 is SGHKS and CDR2 is YYEKEE (reference sequence).

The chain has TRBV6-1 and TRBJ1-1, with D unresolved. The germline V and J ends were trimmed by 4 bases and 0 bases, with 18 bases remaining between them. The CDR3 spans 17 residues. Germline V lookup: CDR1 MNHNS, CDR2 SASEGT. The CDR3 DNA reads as TGTGCCAGCAGTGCTTTCAGGATTCAAACAGTGAACACTGAAGCTTTCTTT. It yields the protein CASSAFRIQTVNTEAFF.

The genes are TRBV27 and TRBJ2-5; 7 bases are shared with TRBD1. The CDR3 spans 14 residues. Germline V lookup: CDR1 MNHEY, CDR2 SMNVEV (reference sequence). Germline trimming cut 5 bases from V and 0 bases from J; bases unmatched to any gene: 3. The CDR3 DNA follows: TGTGCCAGCAGTAGGGGACAGTACCAAGAGACCCAGTACTTC. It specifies CASSRGQYQETQYF.

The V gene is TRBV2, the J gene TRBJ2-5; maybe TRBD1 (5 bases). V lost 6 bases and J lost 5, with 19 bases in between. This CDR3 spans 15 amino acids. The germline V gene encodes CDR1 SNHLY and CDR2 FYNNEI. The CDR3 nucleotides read TGTGCCAGCAGCGGGCAGGGTTCGCGATACGAGACCCAGTACTTC. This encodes CASSGQGSRYETQYF.

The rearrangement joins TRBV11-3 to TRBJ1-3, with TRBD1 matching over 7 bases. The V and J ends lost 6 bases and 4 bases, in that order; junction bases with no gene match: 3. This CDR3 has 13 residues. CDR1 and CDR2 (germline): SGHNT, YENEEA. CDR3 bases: TGTGCCAGCAGACAGGGGTTCGGAAACACCATATATTTT. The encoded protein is CASRQGFGNTIYF.

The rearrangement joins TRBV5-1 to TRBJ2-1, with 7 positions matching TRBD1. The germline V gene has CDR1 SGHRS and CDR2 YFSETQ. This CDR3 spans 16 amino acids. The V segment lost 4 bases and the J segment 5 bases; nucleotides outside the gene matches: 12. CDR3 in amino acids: CASSRTIAQGNNEQFF. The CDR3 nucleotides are TGCGCCAGCAGCCGGACAATTGCACAGGGGAACAATGAGCAGTTCTTC.

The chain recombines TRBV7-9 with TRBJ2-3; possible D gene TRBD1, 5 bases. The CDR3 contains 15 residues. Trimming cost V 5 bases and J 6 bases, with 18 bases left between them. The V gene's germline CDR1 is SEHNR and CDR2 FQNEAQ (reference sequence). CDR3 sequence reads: CASSAQRSPGDTQYF. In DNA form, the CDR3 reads TGTGCCAGCAGCGCACAGAGGTCGCCAGGGGATACGCAGTATTTT.

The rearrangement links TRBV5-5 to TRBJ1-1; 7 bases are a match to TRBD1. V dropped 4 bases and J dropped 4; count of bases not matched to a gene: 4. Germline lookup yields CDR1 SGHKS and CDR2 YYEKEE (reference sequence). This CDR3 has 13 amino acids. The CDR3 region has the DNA TGTGCCAGCAGCACGACAGGGAGCACTGAAGCTTTCTTT. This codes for CASSTTGSTEAFF.

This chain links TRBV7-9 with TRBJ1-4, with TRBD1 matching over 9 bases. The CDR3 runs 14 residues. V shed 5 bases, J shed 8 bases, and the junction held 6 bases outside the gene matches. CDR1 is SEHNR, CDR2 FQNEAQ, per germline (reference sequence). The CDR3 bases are TGTGCCAGCAGCCCGACAGGGGGTGTAGAAAAACTGTTTTTT. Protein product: CASSPTGGVEKLFF.